The following is a T cell receptor (beta chain) sequence with its context. This sample is drawn from a study of blood T cell repertoires in COVID-19. In germline, CDR1 is SQVTM, CDR2 ANQGSEA. The J segment lost 6 bases and the V segment lost 6 bases, leaving 28 bases of the junction unmatched. The CDR3 covers 21 residues. TCRdb keeps only in-frame clones here, not all; method: immunoSEQ multiplex PCR. The sample holds some 170,000 clones, more than 75% seen once. The chain has TRBV29-1 and TRBJ2-7; 14 bases map to TRBD2. This sequence was found in a woman aged 70-85 years with COVID-19, enrolled during active disease. Material for sequencing was peripheral blood. CDR3 in amino acids: CSVIRDRSSYRGLAGVAEQYF. DNA of the CDR3: TGCAGCGTGATAAGGGACAGGTCAAGTTACCGGGGACTAGCGGGAGTTGCCGAGCAGTACTTC.